Each of the 32 T cell receptor beta chains below was sequenced from the same sample in a study of regulatory T cells in long-lasting Graves disease. As for time point: persistent/refractory GD, antithyroid drugs over 5 years with positive TRAb. PBMC RNA served as the TCR library source. iRepertoire HTBI primers and Arm-PCR of CDR3 regions built TCR beta libraries. One entry per CDR3 protein, called by TCRdb with MiXCR from the multiplex PCR reads. The sample lists around 430,000 distinct CDR3 sequences, about 20% seen once, with around 12% in the top ten. The sample was peripheral blood mononuclear cells (PBMCs), taken when the disease was refractory, from a patient treated with antithyroid drugs. These receptors were taken from a female donor with Graves disease.

This clonotype appeared many times. This chain joins TRBV29-1 and TRBJ1-1; 9 positions agree with TRBD1. This CDR3 has 12 amino acids. CDR1 is SQVTM and CDR2 is ANQGSEA in the germline V gene. J lost 5 bases, V lost 6 bases, and 4 bases had no gene match. The CDR3 DNA reads as TGCAGCGTCCAGACAGGGGGTACTGAAGCTTTCTTT. Amino acids: CSVQTGGTEAFF.

This clonotype was seen at least ten times. The rearrangement joins TRBV6-5 to TRBJ1-1, with D hard to call. The length of the CDR3 is 15 residues. CDR1 is MNHEY and CDR2 is SVGAGI in the germline V gene. V was shortened by 2 bases and J by 3 bases, with 13 bases between the two germline ends. The CDR3 DNA follows: TGTGCCAGCAGTTACGACCACGTAACGGACACTGAAGCTTTCTTT. This sequence encodes CASSYDHVTDTEAFF.

V is TRBV7-9 and J is TRBJ1-1, with D uncertain. The CDR3 totals 11 residues. V lost 1 base to trimming and J lost 14 bases, with 11 bases between them. CDR1 SEHNR and CDR2 FQNEAQ come from the germline V gene (reference sequence). The CDR3 region has the DNA TGTGCCAGCAGCTTAGGGACCGATCGGTTCTTT. Its translation is CASSLGTDRFF.

The rearrangement uses TRBV29-1 and TRBJ2-7; 8 bases fit TRBD2. CDR1 and CDR2 from the germline V gene are SQVTM and ANQGSEA. This CDR3 is 15 amino acids long. Trimming took 5 bases from V and 5 from J; bases not matched to a gene: 14. The CDR3 DNA is TGCAGCGTTTGTACCGGGACTAGTCCGCCCCACGAGCAGTACTTC. Its translation: CSVCTGTSPPHEQYF.

The CDR3 loop is CASSPRTYNEQFF. CDR3 nucleotide sequence: TGTGCCAGCAGCCCCCGTACTTACAATGAGCAGTTCTTC. The chain is built from TRBV7-8 and TRBJ2-1; D is undetermined. V dropped 5 bases and J dropped 4 bases, with 9 bases sitting between them. The CDR3 covers 13 residues. Germline V gives CDR1 SGHVS, CDR2 FQNEAQ.

A word on this clonotype: Being one base from a much bigger clone, this may be a read error. The chain employs TRBV10-3 and TRBJ2-5; D possibly corresponds to TRBD2 (5 bases). With 2 bases removed from V and 5 bases from J, the gap between germline ends came to 12 bases. The CDR3 consists of 14 residues. Germline loops: CDR1 ENHRY, CDR2 SYGVKD. The CDR3 protein is CAISEDVRAETQYF. The CDR3, as DNA: TGTGCCATCAGTGAGGATGTGAGGGCTGAGACCCAGTACTTC.

The chain employs TRBV20-1 and TRBJ1-1; 11 bases are a match to TRBD1. This CDR3 is 17 amino acids long. Germline trimming cut 5 bases from V and 0 bases from J; bases unmatched to any gene: 11. Germline V gene lookup returns CDR1 DFQATT and CDR2 SNEGSKA (reference sequence). CDR3 bases: TGCAGTGCTGACAGCCTTGGGACAGGGGGATTGAACACTGAAGCTTTCTTT. Encoded protein: CSADSLGTGGLNTEAFF.

This clonotype was observed at least ten times. V and J are TRBV28 and TRBJ2-4, with 7 bases that match TRBD1. V gave up 5 bases and J gave up 6 bases; unmatched junction bases: 7. There are 14 residues in the CDR3. Germline CDR1 and CDR2: MDHEN and SYDVKM. The CDR3 protein is CASSALTGRNIQYF. The CDR3 DNA follows: TGTGCCAGCAGTGCTTTGACAGGGAGAAACATTCAGTACTTC.

A note on this clonotype: At one end, the junction sequence differs from germline, possibly due to a read error. The chain couples TRBV28 to TRBJ2-3; 10 bases are shared with TRBD2. The CDR3 spans 18 residues. Germline V lookup: CDR1 MDHEN, CDR2 SYDVKM. In nucleotides, the CDR3 is TGTGCCAGCAGTTCGCCCGTTGGACTAGCGGAGCACACAGGTACGCAGTATTTT. Translating it yields CASSSPVGLAEHTGTQYF.

V is TRBV7-6 and J is TRBJ1-5, with 12 bases lining up with TRBD1. J lost 7 bases, V lost 8 bases, and 9 bases had no gene match. CDR3 length equals 15 residues. From germline, CDR1 is SGHVS and CDR2 FNYEAQ. The CDR3 sequence is CASRDRGQEGQPQHF. CDR3 bases: TGTGCCAGCCGGGACAGGGGGCAGGAAGGACAGCCCCAGCATTTT.

V and J are TRBV7-2 and TRBJ2-5, with TRBD2 matching over 10 bases. The J call may be in error: the DNA end matches TRBJ2-7 better. The CDR3 spans 18 residues. The germline gives CDR1 SGHTA, CDR2 FQGNSA. In DNA form, the CDR3 reads TGTGCCAGCAGCCAAGGGGCAGGATGGGCTAGCGGGGGCTACGAGCAGTACTTC. Translation: CASSQGAGWASGGYEQYF.

The J gene is TRBJ2-7, the V gene TRBV6-9; no clear D. CDR3 size: 11 residues. The germline CDR1 and CDR2 sequences are MNHGY and SVAAGI. The ends were cut back, 3 bases at V and 5 bases at J, with 5 bases in the middle. CDR3 region: CASSYPNEQYF. The CDR3 DNA reads TGTGCCAGCAGTTACCCCAACGAGCAGTACTTC.

This clonotype came up a few times. This chain connects TRBV30 to TRBJ2-2, with a tentative D call TRBD1 (5 bases). V was cut by 1 base and J by 3 bases, with 6 bases left in between. Germline V CDR1 and CDR2: GTSNPN, SVGIG (reference sequence). The CDR3 contains 13 residues. CDR3 DNA: TGTGCCTGGAGTGAAGGGGACACCGGGGAGCTGTTTTTT. It is translated as CAWSEGDTGELFF.

This clonotype appeared many times. The rearrangement uses TRBV2 and TRBJ2-7; 15 positions match TRBD2. V gave up 5 bases and J gave up 6 bases; unmatched junction bases: 11. The germline CDR1 and CDR2 sequences are SNHLY and FYNNEI. This CDR3 region has 17 residues. This CDR3 reads CASSRTSGRAVFGEQYF. In DNA, the CDR3 is TGTGCCAGCAGTAGGACTAGCGGGAGGGCCGTTTTTGGCGAGCAGTACTTC.

The table lists this clonotype with many counts. The CDR3 protein is CATSDLQLDQETQYF. CDR3 DNA sequence: TGTGCCACCAGTGATTTGCAGTTAGACCAAGAGACCCAGTACTTC. The chain couples TRBV24-1 to TRBJ2-5; unclear D gene. CDR1 is KGHDR, CDR2 SFDVKD, per germline. The CDR3 contains 15 residues. V was cut by 0 bases and J by 0 bases, with 7 bases left in between.

The V gene is TRBV7-9, the J gene TRBJ1-1; tentative D call: TRBD1 (5 bases). Germline-derived CDR1 and CDR2 are SEHNR and FQNEAQ (reference sequence). The CDR3 extends over 16 amino acids. Trimming cost V 5 bases and J 1 base, with 17 bases left between them. The CDR3 is CASSLLRGGANTEAFF. CDR3 DNA sequence: TGTGCCAGCAGCCTCCTCCGTGGAGGGGCGAACACTGAAGCTTTCTTT.

This clonotype appeared a few times. The gene calls are TRBV12-3 or TRBV12-4 and TRBJ2-1, with 10 bases that match TRBD2. Trimming took 5 bases from V and 8 from J; bases not matched to a gene: 6. This CDR3 is 14 amino acids long. CDR3 DNA sequence: TGTGCCAGCAGTGCAATAGCGGGAGGCTATGAGCAGTTCTTC. Protein sequence: CASSAIAGGYEQFF.

The table lists this clonotype with a few counts. DNA of the CDR3: TGTGCCAGTAGTGAAGGGACAGGCCTTATTAATGAAAAACTGTTTTTT. Its protein product is CASSEGTGLINEKLFF. The chain combines TRBV19 with TRBJ1-4, with 8 bases lining up with TRBD1. V lost 5 bases to trimming and J lost 4 bases; unmatched junction nucleotides: 9. This CDR3 contains 16 residues. Germline values: CDR1 LNHDA, CDR2 SQIVND (reference sequence).

There are many counts of this clonotype. V and J are TRBV6-5 and TRBJ2-7, with a weak D call TRBD1 (6 bases). The CDR3 runs to 16 residues. CDR1 and CDR2 (germline): MNHEY, SVGAGI. The V gene lost 0 bases and the J gene lost 4 bases, with 16 bases spanning the gap. This CDR3 reads CASSYSPGTPFYEQYF. The CDR3 DNA reads TGTGCCAGCAGTTACTCCCCCGGGACACCCTTTTACGAGCAGTACTTC.

This clonotype was observed at least ten times. V and J are TRBV4-1 and TRBJ2-5, with 10 bases that match TRBD1. After removal of 0 bases from V and 3 bases from J, the junction contained 1 base not matched to a gene. Germline loops: CDR1 MGHRA, CDR2 YSYEKL. The CDR3 runs to 15 residues. CDR3 residues: CASSQEGQGKETQYF. The CDR3 region has the DNA TGCGCCAGCAGCCAAGAGGGACAGGGGAAAGAGACCCAGTACTTC.

This clonotype was seen many times. This chain joins TRBV6-1 and TRBJ1-2, with 7 positions matching TRBD1. Germline CDR1 is MNHNS and CDR2 is SASEGT. The CDR3 runs to 14 residues. Losses at the gene ends were 6 bases for V and 0 bases for J; bases not matched to a gene: 4. The DNA of the CDR3 is TGTGCCAGCAGCGGGACAGATACTAACTATGGCTACACCTTC. This translates into CASSGTDTNYGYTF.

The chain joins TRBV19 to TRBJ1-4; D not resolved. Trimming removed 7 bases from V and 4 bases from J, with 19 bases in between. The CDR3 is 16 amino acids. Germline CDR1 and CDR2: LNHDA and SQIVND (reference sequence). In DNA, the CDR3 is TGTGCCAGTAACGCGGGCCTCCTAAGGGATAATGAAAAACTGTTTTTT. Amino acids: CASNAGLLRDNEKLFF. Full variable domain (missing parts from reference TRBV19 and TRBJ1-4): DGGITQSPKYLFRKEGQNVTLSCEQNLNHDAMYWYRQDPGQGLRLIYYSQIVNDFQKGDIAEGYSVSREKKESFPLTVTSAQKNPTAFYLCASNAGLLRDNEKLFFGSGTQLSVL.

The chain employs TRBV28 and TRBJ2-7, with D possibly being TRBD2 (5 bases). The V gene's germline CDR1 is MDHEN and CDR2 SYDVKM. The CDR3 has 13 residues. Trimming left V 3 bases short and J 3 bases short, with 9 bases between. The CDR3, as DNA: TGTGCCAGCAGTTTTGACTACCTCTACGAGCAGTACTTC. As protein: CASSFDYLYEQYF.

This clonotype was recorded at least ten times. This chain connects TRBV28 to TRBJ1-2; no firm D call. V was cut by 5 bases and J by 4 bases, with 8 bases left in between. Germline lookup yields CDR1 MDHEN and CDR2 SYDVKM. The CDR3 sequence is 12 residues long. The CDR3 sequence: CASSGTVYGYTF. In DNA form, the CDR3 reads TGTGCCAGCAGTGGAACAGTCTATGGCTACACCTTC.

This clonotype was seen only a few times. This sequence joins TRBV7-2 and TRBJ2-5, with D possibly matching TRBD1 (7 bases). This CDR3 spans 16 amino acids. V was cut by 5 bases and J by 0 bases, with 16 bases left in between. Germline-derived CDR1 and CDR2 are SGHTA and FQGNSA. The CDR3 DNA reads as TGTGCCAGCAGCGCTTGGGAGGACAGGAACCAAGAGACCCAGTACTTC. Protein sequence: CASSAWEDRNQETQYF. The variable domain in full, with the rest retrieved from reference TRBV7-2 and TRBJ2-5, is GAGVSQSPSNKVTEKGKDVELRCDPISGHTALYWYRQSLGQGLEFLIYFQGNSAPDKSGLPSDRFSAERTGGSVSTLTIQRTQQEDSAVYLCASSAWEDRNQETQYFGPGTRLLVL.

This clonotype was counted at least ten times. This chain connects TRBV28 to TRBJ1-4, with TRBD1 matching over 7 bases. Germline V gene sequence: CDR1 MDHEN, CDR2 SYDVKM. V dropped 10 bases and J dropped 8; count of bases not matched to a gene: 7. There are 12 residues in the CDR3. CDR3 DNA: TGTGCCACCCGACAGGGCTGGGAAAAACTGTTTTTT. Protein product: CATRQGWEKLFF.

This sequence joins TRBV5-5 and TRBJ2-5; D is perhaps TRBD2 (6 bases). Trimming removed 1 base from V and 0 bases from J, with 13 bases in between. The CDR3 has 16 residues. The germline V gene encodes CDR1 SGHKS and CDR2 YYEKEE (reference sequence). The chain's CDR3 is CASSLFPGVNQETQYF. The CDR3 bases are TGTGCCAGCAGCTTGTTTCCGGGGGTCAACCAAGAGACCCAGTACTTC.

This clonotype was observed many times. The rearrangement uses TRBV6-1 and TRBJ2-1; weak D call: TRBD1 (6 bases). Germline V CDR1 and CDR2: MNHNS, SASEGT. The CDR3 extends over 15 amino acids. The V end lost 6 bases, the J end lost 9 bases, and 21 bases lay between the germline ends. CDR3: CASRKKQGLKVEQFF. Written as DNA, the CDR3 is TGTGCCAGCAGAAAAAAACAGGGTTTAAAGGTTGAGCAGTTCTTC.

This clonotype came up many times. The genes are TRBV7-2 and TRBJ1-5; a weak D match, TRBD1 (5 bases). Trimming shortened V by 1 base and J by 5 bases, and 12 bases separated the two germline ends. CDR3 length: 15 amino acids. CDR1 is SGHTA, CDR2 FQGNSA, per germline. Here the CDR3 reads CASSLGGGADQPQHF. CDR3 in DNA: TGTGCCAGCAGCTTAGGAGGCGGGGCTGATCAGCCCCAGCATTTT.

This chain uses TRBV2 with TRBJ2-2, with D possibly being TRBD1 (5 bases). This CDR3 is built from 15 residues. Germline V gene lookup returns CDR1 SNHLY and CDR2 FYNNEI. Trimming took off 1 base at V and 2 bases at J, with 8 bases between the two ends. The CDR3 sequence: CASSEGQGNTGELFF. CDR3 in DNA: TGTGCCAGCAGTGAAGGGCAGGGTAACACCGGGGAGCTGTTTTTT. Together with reference TRBV2 and TRBJ2-2, the CDR3 gives the full variable domain: EPEVTQTPSHQVTQMGQEVILRCVPISNHLYFYWYRQILGQKVEFLVSFYNNEISEKSEIFDDQFSVERPDGSNFTLKIRSTKLEDSAMYFCASSEGQGNTGELFFGEGSRLTVL.

This clonotype was recorded at least ten times. The chain is built from TRBV6-5 and TRBJ1-2, with D unclear. The CDR3 totals 14 residues. The V end was cut by 0 bases, the J end by 6 bases, with 11 bases between. CDR1 is MNHEY and CDR2 is SVGAGI in the germline V gene. The CDR3 sequence: CASSYSREVDGYTF. In nucleotides, the CDR3 is TGTGCCAGCAGTTACTCGAGGGAGGTGGATGGCTACACCTTC.

V usage is TRBV6-4 and J usage is TRBJ1-1; D gene ambiguous. Trimming removed 5 bases at V and 0 bases at J, with 13 bases between. The CDR3 loop spans 15 amino acids. Germline V gene lookup returns CDR1 MRHNA and CDR2 SNTAGT. In nucleotides, the CDR3 is TGTGCCAGCAGTTCAACAGCCGTTTTGAACACTGAAGCTTTCTTT. It yields the protein CASSSTAVLNTEAFF.